The 13 T cell receptor beta chains below come from one sample, sequenced in a study of shared clonotypes between healthy human individuals. Only in-frame clones appear in the TCRdb table, and some are missing; sequencing was by immunoSEQ multiplex PCR. The sample shows 2 million to 2.5 million clones, around 93% of them seen only once. The sequencing sample was made of naive CD4+ T cells from PBMCs. Subset defined: CD45RA+ positively selected. The receptor source for this set is a man younger than 35 in good health. Some clones in this sample may be carry-over from other donors' samples.

The J gene is TRBJ2-5, the V gene TRBV5-1; 8 bases line up with TRBD1. Trimming at V came to 0 bases and at J to 4 bases, leaving 11 bases not matched to a gene. The V gene's germline CDR1 is SGHRS and CDR2 YFSETQ. This CDR3 has 17 amino acids. Here the CDR3 DNA reads TGCGCCAGCAGCTTGGGGCCCTTAGGACAGGGAAGAGAGACCCAGTACTTC. This sequence encodes CASSLGPLGQGRETQYF.

The J gene is TRBJ2-2, the V gene TRBV7-7, with 11 bases matching TRBD2. The CDR3 sequence is 16 residues long. CDR1 and CDR2 from the germline V gene are SSHAT and FNYEAQ (reference sequence). V shed 5 bases, J shed 0 bases, and the junction held 2 bases outside the gene matches. The CDR3 loop is CASSRLAGPNTGELFF. In DNA form, the CDR3 reads TGTGCCAGCAGCCGACTAGCGGGGCCGAACACCGGGGAGCTGTTTTTT.

This chain uses TRBV2 with TRBJ2-4; tentatively, D is TRBD2 (6 bases). Per germline, CDR1 SNHLY and CDR2 FYNNEI. The CDR3 extends over 14 amino acids. Trimming removed 6 bases at V and 6 bases at J, with 15 bases between. The CDR3 nucleotides read TGTGCCAGCAGCGAGCGGGCGGAACCAAACATTCAGTACTTC. It specifies CASSERAEPNIQYF.

The chain couples TRBV5-1 to TRBJ2-2, with D perhaps matching TRBD2 (5 bases). CDR1 and CDR2 (germline): SGHRS, YFSETQ. The germline V and J ends were trimmed by 5 bases and 4 bases, with 6 bases remaining between them. The CDR3 consists of 12 residues. The CDR3 nucleotides read TGCGCCAGCAGGGACTTCACCGGGGAGCTGTTTTTT. Protein product: CASRDFTGELFF. The complete variable domain, with remaining parts taken from reference TRBV5-1 and TRBJ2-2, reads KAGVTQTPRYLIKTRGQQVTLSCSPISGHRSVSWYQQTPGQGLQFLFEYFSETQRNKGNFPGRFSGRQFSNSRSEMNVSTLELGDSALYLCASRDFTGELFFGEGSRLTVL.

J is TRBJ2-7 and V is TRBV18, with D possibly TRBD2 on 5 matching bases. V was cut by 8 bases and J by 3 bases, with 14 bases left in between. The CDR3 contains 13 residues. CDR1 and CDR2 (germline): KGHSH, LQKENI. CDR3: CASQEEHRYEQYF. CDR3 sequence (DNA): TGTGCCAGCCAGGAGGAACATCGCTACGAGCAGTACTTC.

This clone has just a few counts. The V and J genes are TRBV5-1 and TRBJ1-2, with 8 positions matching TRBD1. The junction had 7 bases not matched to a gene; V was cut back by 3 bases and J by 3 bases. The CDR3 has 15 residues. Germline V gives CDR1 SGHRS, CDR2 YFSETQ. The CDR3 reads CASSSGQGGDYGYTF. For the CDR3, the DNA is TGCGCCAGCAGCTCCGGACAGGGTGGGGACTATGGCTACACCTTC.

The chain carries TRBV11-2 and TRBJ2-7; D gene uncertain. From germline, CDR1 is SGHAT and CDR2 FQNNGV. The CDR3 has 13 amino acids. V shed 5 bases and J shed 9 bases, with 17 bases lying between them. DNA of the CDR3: TGTGCCAGCAGCCCTGGGCCCCAGCAGTTGCAGTACTTC. It yields the protein CASSPGPQQLQYF.

The chain recombines TRBV21-1 with TRBJ1-5; the DNA was not compared with TRBD1, the D call given in the table. TRBV21-1 is a listed pseudogene. The CDR3 is 16 amino acids. The CDR3 nucleotides are TGTGCCAGCAGAATAGACAGCCAGGGGGCCGGGCAGCCCCAGCATTTT. Amino acids: CASRIDSQGAGQPQHF.

V and J are TRBV28 and TRBJ2-7; TRBD1 aligns across 8 bases. V lost 5 bases to trimming and J lost 5 bases; unmatched junction nucleotides: 11. The CDR3 has 15 residues. Germline lookup yields CDR1 MDHEN and CDR2 SYDVKM. The CDR3: CASSPPGTGTHEQYF. The CDR3 DNA reads as TGTGCCAGCAGTCCCCCCGGGACAGGTACCCACGAGCAGTACTTC.

The chain's CDR3 is CASSIQGTSSYEQYF. For the CDR3, the DNA is TGTGCCAGCAGCATACAGGGGACTTCCTCCTACGAGCAGTACTTC. V and J are TRBV11-2 and TRBJ2-7, with D maybe TRBD1 (7 bases). Germline CDR1 and CDR2: SGHAT and FQNNGV. CDR3 length: 15 residues. V was cut by 5 bases and J by 0 bases, with 14 bases left in between.

The V call is TRBV5-4, the J call TRBJ1-2; 7 bases are shared with TRBD1. The CDR3 runs to 14 residues. Germline V gene lookup returns CDR1 SGHNT and CDR2 YYREEE (reference sequence). Trimming at V came to 3 bases and at J to 2 bases, leaving 4 bases not matched to a gene. The CDR3 sequence is CASSSATGNYGYTF. CDR3 sequence (DNA): TGTGCCAGCAGCTCGGCGACAGGGAACTATGGCTACACCTTC.

This chain uses TRBV27 with TRBJ1-5; no clear D. Germline loops: CDR1 MNHEY, CDR2 SMNVEV (reference sequence). Trimming pared 5 bases from V and 3 bases from J, leaving 20 bases between. The CDR3 sequence is 17 residues long. The CDR3 sequence is CASSPSGFRNLNQPQHF. CDR3 DNA sequence: TGTGCCAGCAGTCCTAGCGGTTTCAGAAATCTCAATCAGCCCCAGCATTTT.

The chain couples TRBV7-3 to TRBJ2-1, with a possible D match to TRBD2 (5 bases). The germline CDR1 and CDR2 sequences are SGHTA and FQGTGA. The V end was cut by 5 bases, the J end by 6 bases, with 17 bases between. This CDR3 contains 15 residues. The CDR3 sequence: CASSPDPGRFNEQFF. For the CDR3, the DNA is TGTGCCAGCAGCCCCGATCCGGGAAGATTCAATGAGCAGTTCTTC.